The clone carrying this TCR beta chain occurred a few times. TCRdb itself ran the 5' RACE reads through MiXCR, one entry per CDR3 protein. The sample lists 450,000 or so distinct CDR3 sequences, 14% occurring once. This specimen comes from a study of identical twins. The CDR3 has 15 amino acids. Germline CDR1 and CDR2: SEHNR and FQNEAQ (reference sequence). Unmatched junction bases numbered 10, after V lost 4 bases and J lost 5 bases. The sample was also linked to a second study, of yellow fever vaccine responses in identical twins.

The gene calls are TRBV7-9 and TRBJ2-7, with TRBD1 identical over 8 bases. The clonotype originates from a woman younger than 30 in good health. The sequencing input was CD4+ T cells sorted from blood. CDR3 protein: CASSSYGTGLHEQYF. For the CDR3, the DNA is TGTGCCAGCAGCTCCTACGGGACAGGCCTCCACGAGCAGTACTTC.